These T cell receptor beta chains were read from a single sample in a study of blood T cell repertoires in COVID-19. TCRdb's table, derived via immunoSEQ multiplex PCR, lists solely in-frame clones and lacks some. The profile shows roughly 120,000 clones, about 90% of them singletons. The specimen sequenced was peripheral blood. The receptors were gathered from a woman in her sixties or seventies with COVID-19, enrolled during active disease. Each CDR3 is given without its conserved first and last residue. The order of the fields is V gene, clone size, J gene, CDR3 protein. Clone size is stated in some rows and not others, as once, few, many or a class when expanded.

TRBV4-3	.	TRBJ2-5	ASSQDPGGHETQY
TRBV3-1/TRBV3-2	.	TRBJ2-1	ASSQDLAGEQF
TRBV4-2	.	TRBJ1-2	ASSQDKGTYGYT
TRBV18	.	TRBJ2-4	ASSGAVTLAKNIQY
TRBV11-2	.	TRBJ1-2	ASSLQRTGSYGYT
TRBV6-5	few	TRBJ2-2	ASSFGTRNTGELF
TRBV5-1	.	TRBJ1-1	ASSLQSHMNTEAF
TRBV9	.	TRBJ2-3	ASSPPRVAGGVTGTQY
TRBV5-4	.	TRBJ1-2	ASSASGTGVSGGYT
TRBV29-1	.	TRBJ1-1	SVEDRGSLRTEAF